This T cell receptor beta chain was captured in a study of response to subunit inactivated influenza vaccine. TCRdb re-called the RT-PCR reads through MiXCR, storing one row per CDR3 protein. The profile covers 300,000 to 350,000 distinct CDR3 sequences, with about a fifth appearing a single time and around 9.6% taken by the ten largest. This clonotype was observed a handful of times. Its antigen is not identified. V lost 0 bases, J lost 5 bases, and 14 bases lay in between. CDR3 length: 15 residues. Germline V gene data show CDR1 as DFQATT and CDR2 as SNEGSKA (reference sequence). Study conclusions and caveats: T cells newly recruited by each seasonal influenza vaccination are few, the authors suggested.

The chain has TRBV20-1 and TRBJ1-5, with D hard to call. The clonotype was recovered from a man aged 45-69 years who received an inactivated influenza vaccine. Specimen: PBMCs from blood, collected approximately 22 months after vaccination. CDR3 sequence reads: CSARDPGTVDQPQHF. CDR3 in DNA: TGCAGTGCTAGAGATCCGGGTACGGTGGATCAGCCCCAGCATTTT.